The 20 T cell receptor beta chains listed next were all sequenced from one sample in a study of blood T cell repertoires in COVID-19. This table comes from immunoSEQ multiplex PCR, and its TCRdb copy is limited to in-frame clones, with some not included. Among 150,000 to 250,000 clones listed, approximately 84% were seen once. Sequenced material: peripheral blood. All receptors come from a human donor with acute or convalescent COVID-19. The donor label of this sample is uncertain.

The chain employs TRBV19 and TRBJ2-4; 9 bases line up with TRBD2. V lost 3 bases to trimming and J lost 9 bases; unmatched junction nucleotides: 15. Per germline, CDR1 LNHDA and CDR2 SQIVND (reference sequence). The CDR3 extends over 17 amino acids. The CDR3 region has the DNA TGTGCCAGTAGTATGGGGACCGGGACTAGCAACGTAGTCATTCAGTACTTC. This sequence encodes CASSMGTGTSNVVIQYF.

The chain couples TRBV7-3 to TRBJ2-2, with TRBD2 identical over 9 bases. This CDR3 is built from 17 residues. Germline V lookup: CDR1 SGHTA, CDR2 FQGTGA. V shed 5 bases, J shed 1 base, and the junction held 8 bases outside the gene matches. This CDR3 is CASSRPGAGGNTGELFF. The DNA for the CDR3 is TGTGCCAGCAGCCGTCCGGGAGCGGGAGGGAACACCGGGGAGCTGTTTTTT. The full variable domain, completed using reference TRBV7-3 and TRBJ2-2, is GAGVSQTPSNKVTEKGKYVELRCDPISGHTALYWYRQSLGQGPEFLIYFQGTGAADDSGLPNDRFFAVRPEGSVSTLKIQRTERGDSAVYLCASSRPGAGGNTGELFFGEGSRLTVL.

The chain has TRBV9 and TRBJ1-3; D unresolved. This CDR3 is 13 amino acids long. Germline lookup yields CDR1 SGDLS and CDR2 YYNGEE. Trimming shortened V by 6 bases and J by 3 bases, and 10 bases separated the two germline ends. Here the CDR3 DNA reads TGTGCCAGCACCTCCCGGGATGGAAACACCATATATTTT. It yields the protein CASTSRDGNTIYF.

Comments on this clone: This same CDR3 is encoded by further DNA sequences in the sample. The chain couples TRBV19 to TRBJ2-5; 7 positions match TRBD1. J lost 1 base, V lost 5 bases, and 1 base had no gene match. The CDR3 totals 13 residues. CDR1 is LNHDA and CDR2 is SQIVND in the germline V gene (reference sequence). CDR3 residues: CASSDRAQETQYF. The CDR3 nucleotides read TGTGCCAGTAGTGACAGGGCCCAAGAGACCCAGTACTTC.

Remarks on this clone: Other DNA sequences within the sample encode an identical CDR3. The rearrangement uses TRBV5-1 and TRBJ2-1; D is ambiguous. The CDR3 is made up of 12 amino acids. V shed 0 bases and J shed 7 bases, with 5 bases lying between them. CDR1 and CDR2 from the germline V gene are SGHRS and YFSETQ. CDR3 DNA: TGCGCCAGCAGCTTGGCCCTAAATGAGCAGTTCTTC. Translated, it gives CASSLALNEQFF.

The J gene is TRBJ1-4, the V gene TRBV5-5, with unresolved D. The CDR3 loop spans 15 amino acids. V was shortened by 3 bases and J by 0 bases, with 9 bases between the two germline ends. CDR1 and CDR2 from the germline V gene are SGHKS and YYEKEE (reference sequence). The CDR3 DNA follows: TGTGCCAGCAGCTCCGCGGGAGCAACTAATGAAAAACTGTTTTTT. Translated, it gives CASSSAGATNEKLFF. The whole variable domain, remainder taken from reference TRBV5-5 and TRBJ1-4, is DAGVTQSPTHLIKTRGQQVTLRCSPISGHKSVSWYQQVLGQGPQFIFQYYEKEERGRGNFPDRFSARQFPNYSSELNVNALLLGDSALYLCASSSAGATNEKLFFGSGTQLSVL.

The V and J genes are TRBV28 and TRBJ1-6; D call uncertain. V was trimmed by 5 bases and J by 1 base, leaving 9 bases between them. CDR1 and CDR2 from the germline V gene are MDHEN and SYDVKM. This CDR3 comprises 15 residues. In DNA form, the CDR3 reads TGTGCCAGCAGTCCCTCTCGGTCCTATAATTCACCCCTCCACTTT. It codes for CASSPSRSYNSPLHF.

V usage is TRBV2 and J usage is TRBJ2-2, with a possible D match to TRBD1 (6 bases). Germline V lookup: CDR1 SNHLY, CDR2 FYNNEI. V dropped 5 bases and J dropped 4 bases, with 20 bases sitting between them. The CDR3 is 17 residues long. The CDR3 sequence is CASSPNSMTGGTGELFF. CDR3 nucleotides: TGTGCCAGCAGTCCAAACTCCATGACAGGAGGCACCGGGGAGCTGTTTTTT.

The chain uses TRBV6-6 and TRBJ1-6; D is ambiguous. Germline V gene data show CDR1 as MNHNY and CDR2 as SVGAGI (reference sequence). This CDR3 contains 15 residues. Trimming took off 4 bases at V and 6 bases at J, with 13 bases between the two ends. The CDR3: CASSFTEGLNSPLHF. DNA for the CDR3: TGTGCCAGCAGTTTCACAGAAGGCCTTAATTCACCCCTCCACTTT.

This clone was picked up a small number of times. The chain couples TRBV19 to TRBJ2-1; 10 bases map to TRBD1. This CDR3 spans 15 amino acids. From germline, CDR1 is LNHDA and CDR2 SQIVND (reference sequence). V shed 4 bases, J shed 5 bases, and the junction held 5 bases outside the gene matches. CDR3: CASSKGQGKDNEQFF. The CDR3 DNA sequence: TGTGCCAGTAGTAAGGGACAGGGGAAAGACAATGAGCAGTTCTTC.

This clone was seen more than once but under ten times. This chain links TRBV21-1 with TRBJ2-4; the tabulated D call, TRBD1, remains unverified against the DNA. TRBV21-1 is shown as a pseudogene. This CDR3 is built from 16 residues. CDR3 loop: CASSRPTGLAKNIQYF. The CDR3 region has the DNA TGTGCCAGCAGCCGACCCACAGGCCTAGCCAAAAACATTCAGTACTTC.

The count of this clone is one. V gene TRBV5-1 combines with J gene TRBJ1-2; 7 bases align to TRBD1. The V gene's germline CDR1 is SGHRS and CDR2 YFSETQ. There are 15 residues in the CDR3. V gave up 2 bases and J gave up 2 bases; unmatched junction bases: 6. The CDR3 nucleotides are TGCGCCAGCAGCTTCGCCACAGGGGCGAACTATGGCTACACCTTC. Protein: CASSFATGANYGYTF.

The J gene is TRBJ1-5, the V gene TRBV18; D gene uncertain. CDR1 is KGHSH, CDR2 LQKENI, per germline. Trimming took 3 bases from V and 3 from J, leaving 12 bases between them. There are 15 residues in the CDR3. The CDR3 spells CASSPFEGPNQPQHF. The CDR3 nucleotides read TGTGCCAGCTCACCGTTTGAGGGCCCCAATCAGCCCCAGCATTTT.

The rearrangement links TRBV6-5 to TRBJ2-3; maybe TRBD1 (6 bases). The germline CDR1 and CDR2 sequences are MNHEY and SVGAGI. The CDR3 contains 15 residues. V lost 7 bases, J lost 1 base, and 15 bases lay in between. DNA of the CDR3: TGTGCCAGCATCCCCTGGGGGCCCGGCACAGATACGCAGTATTTT. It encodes CASIPWGPGTDTQYF.

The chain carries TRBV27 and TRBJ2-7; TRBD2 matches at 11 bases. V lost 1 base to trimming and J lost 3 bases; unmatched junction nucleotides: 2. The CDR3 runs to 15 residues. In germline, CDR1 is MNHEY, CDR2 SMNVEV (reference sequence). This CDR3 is CASSLLGLAGYEQYF. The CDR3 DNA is TGTGCCAGCAGTTTATTAGGACTAGCGGGCTACGAGCAGTACTTC.

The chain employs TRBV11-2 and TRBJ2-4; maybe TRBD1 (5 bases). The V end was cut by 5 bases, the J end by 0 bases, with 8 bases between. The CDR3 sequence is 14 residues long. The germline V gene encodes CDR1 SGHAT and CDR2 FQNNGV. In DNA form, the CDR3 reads TGTGCCAGCAGCAGAGGACAAGCCAAAAACATTCAGTACTTC. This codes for CASSRGQAKNIQYF.

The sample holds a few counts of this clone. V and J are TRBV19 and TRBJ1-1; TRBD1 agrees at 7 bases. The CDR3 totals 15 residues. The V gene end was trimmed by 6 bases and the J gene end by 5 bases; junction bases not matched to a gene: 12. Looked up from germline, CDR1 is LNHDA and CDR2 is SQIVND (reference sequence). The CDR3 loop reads CASSWAGGGRTEAFF. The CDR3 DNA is TGTGCCAGTAGCTGGGCTGGAGGGGGCAGGACTGAAGCTTTCTTT.

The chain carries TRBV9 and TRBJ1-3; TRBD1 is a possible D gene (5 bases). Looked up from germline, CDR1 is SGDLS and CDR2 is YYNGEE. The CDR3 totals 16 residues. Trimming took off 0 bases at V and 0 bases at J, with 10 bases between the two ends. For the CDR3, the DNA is TGTGCCAGCAGCGTAGCTGACAGCTTCTCTGGAAACACCATATATTTT. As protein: CASSVADSFSGNTIYF.

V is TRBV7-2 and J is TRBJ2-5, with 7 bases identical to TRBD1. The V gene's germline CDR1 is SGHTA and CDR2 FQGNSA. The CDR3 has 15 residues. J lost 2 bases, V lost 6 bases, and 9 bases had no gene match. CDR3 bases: TGTGCCAGCAGGACCTCTCGGGACAGACAAGAGACCCAGTACTTC. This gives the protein CASRTSRDRQETQYF.

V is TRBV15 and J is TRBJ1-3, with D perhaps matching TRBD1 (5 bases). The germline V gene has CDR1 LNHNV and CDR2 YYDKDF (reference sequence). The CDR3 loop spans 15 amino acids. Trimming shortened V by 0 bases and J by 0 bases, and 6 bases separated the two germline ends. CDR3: CATSRDTGSGNTIYF. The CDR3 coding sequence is TGTGCCACCAGCAGAGATACAGGCTCTGGAAACACCATATATTTT.